The sequence of this T cell receptor (beta chain) was determined in a study of shared clonotypes between healthy human individuals. Study observations and caveats: Genetic and exposure-history diversity was limited by the few donors. Relative to their counterparts shared across all four donors, non-shared clonotypes exhibited diminished generation probabilities.

CDR3 size: 16 residues. J was trimmed by 2 bases and V by 5 bases; bases with no gene match: 8. Per the germline V gene, CDR1 is SEHNR and CDR2 is FQNEAQ (reference sequence). Comments on this clone: Antigen: not known.

DNA at about 190 ng, 25,000 to 30,000 T cell genomes, went into sorted-subset replicate PCRs. Source study methods: Filtering was not the same, since immunoSEQ gave junction-only sequences without quality scores. The method was immunoSEQ multiplex PCR; TCRdb's version includes in-frame clones alone and lacks a portion of them. That table gives V, J and clone size, and the DNA gave D and trimming. The data show about 2.1 million clones, about 94% seen once. Naive-designated CD8 cells lacked CD45RO, were positively enriched for CCR7, and omitted terminally differentiated effector memory CD45RA+ cells.

The sample comprised naive CD8+ T cells from PBMCs. J is TRBJ2-3 and V is TRBV7-9; 9 bases match TRBD2. The receptor comes from a man between 18 and 35 years old in good health. Some clones in this sample may be carry-over from other donors' samples. CDR3 protein: CASSIMREGLTDTQYF. The CDR3 bases are TGTGCCAGCAGCATCATGCGGGAGGGACTCACAGATACGCAGTATTTT.